One and the same sample provided the 9 T cell receptor beta chains below, sequenced in a study of beta chain features in type 1 diabetes. Sequencing targeted expressed TCRB transcripts, as all isolated RNA had been reverse transcribed. TCRdb keeps only in-frame clones here, not all; method: immunoSEQ multiplex PCR. The table lists about 350,000 clones, 15% to 20% of them singletons. The sequenced sample was naive CD4+ T cells from blood. These receptor sequences come from a woman between 18 and 30 years old in good health.

This clone was seen only a few times. Different DNA sequences within this sample yield the same CDR3. V and J are TRBV9 and TRBJ1-3; TRBD1 agrees at 7 bases. With 4 bases clipped from V and 0 bases from J, the junction kept 4 bases outside the gene matches. The length of the CDR3 is 15 residues. Germline V gene lookup returns CDR1 SGDLS and CDR2 YYNGEE. The CDR3 here is CASSPGTVSGNTIYF. DNA of the CDR3: TGTGCCAGCAGCCCAGGGACAGTCTCTGGAAACACCATATATTTT.

This clone turned up a few times. This chain uses TRBV11-2 with TRBJ2-1; perhaps TRBD2 as D (5 bases). V lost 3 bases, J lost 12 bases, and 18 bases lay in between. CDR1 and CDR2 (germline): SGHAT, FQNNGV. CDR3 size: 14 residues. The CDR3 here is CASSLSPRAGSQFF. The CDR3 DNA reads TGTGCCAGCAGCTTGTCCCCTAGGGCGGGTTCGCAGTTCTTC.

The CDR3: CASSQDYRAGSPLHF. CDR3 sequence (DNA): TGTGCCAGCAGCCAAGACTATAGGGCGGGTTCACCCCTCCACTTT. The chain combines TRBV4-2 with TRBJ1-6; D gene unclear. The CDR3 extends over 15 amino acids. Trimming took 0 bases from V and 9 from J, leaving 12 bases between them. Germline V gene lookup returns CDR1 LGHNA and CDR2 YNFKEQ.

The chain joins TRBV20-1 to TRBJ2-5, with 9 bases identical to TRBD1. CDR3 size: 11 residues. The junction had 0 bases not matched to a gene; V was cut back by 6 bases and J by 4 bases. Germline values: CDR1 DFQATT, CDR2 SNEGSKA (reference sequence). The chain's CDR3 is CSADRGETQYF. In DNA form, the CDR3 reads TGCAGTGCGGACAGGGGAGAGACCCAGTACTTC.

The V call is TRBV4-1, the J call TRBJ2-5; 7 nucleotides match TRBD1. The CDR3 is 14 amino acids. Losses at the gene ends were 5 bases for V and 1 base for J; bases not matched to a gene: 4. Germline CDR1 is MGHRA and CDR2 is YSYEKL. CDR3 bases: TGCGCCAGCAGCACCCGGACAGGCCAAGAGACCCAGTACTTC. Translated: CASSTRTGQETQYF.

This clone was detected a few times. The rearrangement uses TRBV7-2 and TRBJ2-3, with 10 positions matching TRBD2. CDR1 and CDR2 (germline): SGHTA, FQGNSA. This CDR3 comprises 16 residues. Trimming cost V 6 bases and J 1 base; bases outside gene matches: 7. The CDR3 is CASRPTGTSGTDTQYF. CDR3 nucleotides: TGTGCCAGCAGACCTACCGGGACTAGCGGCACAGATACGCAGTATTTT.

CDR3 region: CASSLVGGSEQYF. The CDR3 nucleotides are TGTGCCAGCAGCTTAGTAGGGGGCAGCGAGCAGTACTTC. This sequence joins TRBV13 and TRBJ2-7; 7 bases align to TRBD1. The CDR3 extends over 13 amino acids. With 1 base clipped from V and 6 bases from J, the junction kept 3 bases outside the gene matches. Germline lookup yields CDR1 PRHDT and CDR2 FYEKMQ (reference sequence).

This clone was observed a single time. CDR3 protein: CASSITSGRYTDTQYF. CDR3 nucleotides: TGTGCCAGCAGCATCACTAGCGGGAGGTACACAGATACGCAGTATTTT. V is TRBV7-6 and J is TRBJ2-3; 12 bases are a match to TRBD2. Germline loops: CDR1 SGHVS, CDR2 FNYEAQ. V dropped 5 bases and J dropped 2; count of bases not matched to a gene: 5. This CDR3 region has 16 residues.

This clone has a handful of counts. The chain couples TRBV30 to TRBJ1-1; unclear D gene. The germline V gene has CDR1 GTSNPN and CDR2 SVGIG (reference sequence). V dropped 4 bases and J dropped 0 bases, with 9 bases sitting between them. This CDR3 comprises 13 residues. The CDR3: CAWTQAMNTEAFF. Written as DNA, the CDR3 is TGTGCCTGGACCCAAGCGATGAACACTGAAGCTTTCTTT. The full variable domain, in which reference TRBV30 and TRBJ1-1 provide the parts outside the CDR3, is SQTIHQWPATLVQPVGSPLSLECTVEGTSNPNLYWYRQAAGRGLQLLFYSVGIGQISSEVPQNLSASRPQDRQFILSSKKLLLSDSGFYLCAWTQAMNTEAFFGQGTRLTVV.